The sequence of this TCR beta chain was determined in a study of T cells after yellow fever vaccination. Study information: Each low-cell-number fraction was prepared by means of SMART-Seq v4 Ultra Low Input.

TCRdb recomputed calls from the 5' RACE reads with MiXCR, one row per CDR3 protein. Of 300,000 to 350,000 distinct CDR3 sequences detected, around 10% appear once; the ten largest clones hold approximately 3%. As regards this clonotype: Its specificity is unknown.

Germline-derived CDR1 and CDR2 are MNHEY and SVGEGT. This CDR3 has 14 residues. V trimming: 7 bases; J trimming: 4 bases; junction bases outside the gene matches: 8. Broader study findings: Researchers report a weaker secondary response that nonetheless peaked faster, day 5 versus 15. Post-booster reappearance was seen for most primary-vaccination clones (96% CD4, 75% to 90% CD8). Researchers noted that a small share of clonotypes showed up in both CD4 and CD8 compartments.

The sequencing here drew on CD4+ T cells sorted from PBMCs, taken 45 days after the yellow fever booster vaccination. The chain carries TRBV6-2 or TRBV6-3 and TRBJ2-5; 8 nucleotides agree with TRBD1. The TCR sequence derives from a man aged 18 to 30 who received the YFV17D yellow fever vaccine. CDR3 coding DNA: TGTGCCAGCACCGGAAGGACAGGGCGAGAGACCCAGTACTTC. Translation: CASTGRTGRETQYF.